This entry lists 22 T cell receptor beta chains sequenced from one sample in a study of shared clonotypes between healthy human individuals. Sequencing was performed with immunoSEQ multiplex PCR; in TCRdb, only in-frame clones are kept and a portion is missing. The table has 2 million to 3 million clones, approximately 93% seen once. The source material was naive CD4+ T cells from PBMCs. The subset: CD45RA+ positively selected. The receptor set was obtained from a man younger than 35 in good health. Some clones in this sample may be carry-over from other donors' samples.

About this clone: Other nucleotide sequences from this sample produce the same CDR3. In DNA form, the CDR3 reads TGTGCCAGCAGCGTAGAGGGGGGCACAGATACGCAGTATTTT. Amino acids: CASSVEGGTDTQYF. The V and J genes are TRBV9 and TRBJ2-3, with D possibly matching TRBD1 (6 bases). The CDR3 totals 14 residues. V dropped 0 bases and J dropped 1 base, with 6 bases sitting between them. CDR1 is SGDLS, CDR2 YYNGEE, per germline.

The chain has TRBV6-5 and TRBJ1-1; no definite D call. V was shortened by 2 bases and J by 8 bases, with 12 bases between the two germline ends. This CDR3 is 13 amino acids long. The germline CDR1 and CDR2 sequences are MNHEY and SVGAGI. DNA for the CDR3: TGTGCCAGCAGTTACGGGAATTTCGGGGAAGCTTTCTTT. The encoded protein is CASSYGNFGEAFF.

This CDR3 reads CASSEYGAERGQPQHF. The CDR3 nucleotides are TGTGCCAGCAGTGAATATGGGGCGGAGCGCGGTCAGCCCCAGCATTTT. The rearrangement joins TRBV25-1 to TRBJ1-5; TRBD1 is a possible D gene (5 bases). Germline V CDR1 and CDR2: MGHDK, SYGVNS. The V and J ends lost 0 bases and 6 bases respectively, with 15 bases between them. This CDR3 spans 16 amino acids.

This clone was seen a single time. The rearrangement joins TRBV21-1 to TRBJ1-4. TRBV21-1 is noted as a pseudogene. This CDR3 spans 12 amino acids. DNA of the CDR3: TGTGCCAGCAGCAAAGGGGAGGAAAAACTGTTTTTT. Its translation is CASSKGEEKLFF.

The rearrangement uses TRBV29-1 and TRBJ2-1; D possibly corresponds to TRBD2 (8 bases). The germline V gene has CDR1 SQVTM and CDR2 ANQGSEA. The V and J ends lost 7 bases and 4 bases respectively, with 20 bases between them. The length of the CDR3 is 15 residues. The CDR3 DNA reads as TGCAGCGATACAGGGGCTAGCGGGTTTTACAATGAGCAGTTCTTC. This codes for CSDTGASGFYNEQFF.

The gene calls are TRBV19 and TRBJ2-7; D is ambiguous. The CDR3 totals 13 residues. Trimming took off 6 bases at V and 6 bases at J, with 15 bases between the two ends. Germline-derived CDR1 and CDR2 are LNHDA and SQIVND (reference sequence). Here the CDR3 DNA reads TGTGCCAGTAGCCCCGACCCGGGCGGCGAGCAGTACTTC. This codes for CASSPDPGGEQYF.

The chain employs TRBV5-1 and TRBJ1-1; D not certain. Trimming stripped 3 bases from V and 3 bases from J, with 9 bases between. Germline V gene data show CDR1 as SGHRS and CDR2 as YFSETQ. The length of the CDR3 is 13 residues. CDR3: CASSWGDYTEAFF. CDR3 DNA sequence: TGCGCCAGCAGCTGGGGAGACTACACTGAAGCTTTCTTT.

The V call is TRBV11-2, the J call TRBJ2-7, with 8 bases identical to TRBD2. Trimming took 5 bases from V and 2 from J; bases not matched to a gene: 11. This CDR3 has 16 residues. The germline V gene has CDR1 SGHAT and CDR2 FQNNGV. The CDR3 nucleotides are TGTGCCAGCAGCCCCCCGGGGGGGCTCGGTCCCTACGAGCAGTACTTC. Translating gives CASSPPGGLGPYEQYF.

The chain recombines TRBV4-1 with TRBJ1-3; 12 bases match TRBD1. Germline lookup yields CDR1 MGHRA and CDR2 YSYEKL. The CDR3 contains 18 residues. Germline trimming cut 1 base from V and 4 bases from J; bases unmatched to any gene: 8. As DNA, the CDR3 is TGCGCCAGCAGCCAAGGAAAGGGACAGGGGGCGCTCGGAAACACCATATATTTT. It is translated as CASSQGKGQGALGNTIYF.

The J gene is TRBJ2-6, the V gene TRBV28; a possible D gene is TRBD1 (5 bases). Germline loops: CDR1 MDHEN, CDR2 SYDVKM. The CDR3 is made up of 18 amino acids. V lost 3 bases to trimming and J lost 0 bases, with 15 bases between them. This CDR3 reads CASSFQRGRNSGANVLTF. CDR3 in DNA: TGTGCCAGCAGTTTTCAAAGGGGTCGAAACTCTGGGGCCAACGTCCTGACTTTC.

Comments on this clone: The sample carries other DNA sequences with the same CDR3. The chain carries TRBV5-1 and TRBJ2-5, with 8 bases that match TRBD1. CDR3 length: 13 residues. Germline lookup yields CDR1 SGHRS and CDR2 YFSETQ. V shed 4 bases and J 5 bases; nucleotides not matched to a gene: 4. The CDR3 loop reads CASSAAGGETQYF. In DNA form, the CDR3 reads TGCGCCAGCAGCGCAGCAGGGGGCGAGACCCAGTACTTC. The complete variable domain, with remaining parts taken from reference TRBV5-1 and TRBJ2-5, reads KAGVTQTPRYLIKTRGQQVTLSCSPISGHRSVSWYQQTPGQGLQFLFEYFSETQRNKGNFPGRFSGRQFSNSRSEMNVSTLELGDSALYLCASSAAGGETQYFGPGTRLLVL.

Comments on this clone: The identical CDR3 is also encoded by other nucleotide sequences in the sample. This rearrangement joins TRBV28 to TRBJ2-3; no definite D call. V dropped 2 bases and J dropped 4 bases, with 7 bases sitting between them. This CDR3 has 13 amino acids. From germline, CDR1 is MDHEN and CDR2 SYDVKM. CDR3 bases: TGTGCCAGCAGTTTAAGTGACCCAGATACGCAGTATTTT. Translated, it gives CASSLSDPDTQYF.

The chain's CDR3 is CASSLQGRNTEAFF. The DNA for the CDR3 is TGTGCCAGCAGCTTACAGGGGAGGAACACTGAAGCTTTCTTT. The chain uses TRBV11-2 and TRBJ1-1; D is perhaps TRBD1 (6 bases). This CDR3 has 14 residues. Germline V lookup: CDR1 SGHAT, CDR2 FQNNGV. Deletions cut 2 bases from V and 1 base from J, with 8 bases between.

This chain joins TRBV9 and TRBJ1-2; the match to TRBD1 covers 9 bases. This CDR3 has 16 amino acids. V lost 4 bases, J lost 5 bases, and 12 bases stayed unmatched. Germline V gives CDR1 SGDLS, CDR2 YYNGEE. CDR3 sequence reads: CASSPKDRGEGYGYTF. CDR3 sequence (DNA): TGTGCCAGCAGCCCAAAGGACAGGGGAGAAGGGTATGGCTACACCTTC.

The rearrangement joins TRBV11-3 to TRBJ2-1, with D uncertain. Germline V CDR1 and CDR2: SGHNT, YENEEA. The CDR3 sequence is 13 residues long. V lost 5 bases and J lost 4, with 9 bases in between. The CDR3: CASSLDQYNEQFF. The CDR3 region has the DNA TGTGCCAGCAGCCTGGACCAGTACAATGAGCAGTTCTTC.

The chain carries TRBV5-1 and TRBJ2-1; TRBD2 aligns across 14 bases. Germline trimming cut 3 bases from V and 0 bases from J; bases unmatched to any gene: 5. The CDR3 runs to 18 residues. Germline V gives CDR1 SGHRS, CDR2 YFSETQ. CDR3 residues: CASSWGLAGAFSYNEQFF. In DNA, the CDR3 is TGCGCCAGCAGCTGGGGACTAGCGGGAGCATTCTCCTACAATGAGCAGTTCTTC.

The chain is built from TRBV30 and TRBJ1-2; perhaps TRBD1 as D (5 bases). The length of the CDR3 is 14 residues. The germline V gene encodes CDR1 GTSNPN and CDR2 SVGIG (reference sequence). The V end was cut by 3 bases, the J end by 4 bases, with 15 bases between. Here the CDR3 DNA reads TGTGCCTGGAGATCCGGGGGTATCCGCTATGGCTACACCTTC. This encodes CAWRSGGIRYGYTF.

The CDR3 loop reads CATSPRGGRGEKLFF. CDR3 nucleotides: TGTGCCACCAGCCCCCGGGGGGGACGGGGTGAAAAACTGTTTTTT. This rearrangement joins TRBV15 to TRBJ1-4; tentatively, D is TRBD1 (5 bases). The length of the CDR3 is 15 residues. The V end was cut by 5 bases, the J end by 7 bases, with 17 bases between. The germline V gene has CDR1 LNHNV and CDR2 YYDKDF (reference sequence).

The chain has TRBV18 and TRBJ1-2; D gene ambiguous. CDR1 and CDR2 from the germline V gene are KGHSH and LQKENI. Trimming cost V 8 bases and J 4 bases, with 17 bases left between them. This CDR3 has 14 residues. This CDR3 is CASASSRDSYGYTF. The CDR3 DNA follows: TGTGCCAGCGCGAGTTCTAGGGATTCCTATGGCTACACCTTC.

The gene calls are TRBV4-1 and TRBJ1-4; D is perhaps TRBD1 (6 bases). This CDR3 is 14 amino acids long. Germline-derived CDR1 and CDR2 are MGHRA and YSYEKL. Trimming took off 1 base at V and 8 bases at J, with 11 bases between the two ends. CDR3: CASSQGGGDEKLFF. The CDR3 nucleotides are TGCGCCAGCAGCCAAGGAGGGGGGGACGAAAAACTGTTTTTT.

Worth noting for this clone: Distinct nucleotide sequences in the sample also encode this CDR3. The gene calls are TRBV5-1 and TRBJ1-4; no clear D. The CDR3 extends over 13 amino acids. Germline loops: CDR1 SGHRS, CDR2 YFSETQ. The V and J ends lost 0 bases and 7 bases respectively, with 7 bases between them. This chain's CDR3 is CASSLAGREKLFF. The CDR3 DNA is TGCGCCAGCAGCTTGGCAGGACGTGAAAAACTGTTTTTT.

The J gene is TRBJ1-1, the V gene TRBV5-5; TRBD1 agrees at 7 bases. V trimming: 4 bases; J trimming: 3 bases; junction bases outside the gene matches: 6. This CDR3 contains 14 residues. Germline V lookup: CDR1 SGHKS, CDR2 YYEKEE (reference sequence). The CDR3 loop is CASSLDTGDTEAFF. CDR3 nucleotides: TGTGCCAGCAGCCTTGATACAGGGGACACTGAAGCTTTCTTT.